Following are 9 T cell receptor beta chains from one sample sequenced in a study of cytomegalovirus exposure and HLA in healthy donors. The PCR was carried out with 60 Vbeta primers and 13 Jbeta primers. Method: immunoSEQ multiplex PCR; TCRdb's copy keeps in-frame clones and lacks some. The sample includes about 120,000 clones, 55% to 75% of them seen just once. The sample was PBMCs. These receptors all stem from a man aged 25 to 40 in good health and CMV-seronegative.

The chain recombines TRBV2 with TRBJ1-2; 9 nucleotides agree with TRBD1. Losses at the gene ends were 5 bases for V and 8 bases for J; bases not matched to a gene: 12. The germline gives CDR1 SNHLY, CDR2 FYNNEI. The CDR3 covers 15 residues. CDR3 amino acids: CASSQQGAGSEGYTF. The CDR3 nucleotides are TGTGCCAGCAGTCAACAGGGGGCTGGTTCAGAGGGCTACACCTTC.

The chain joins TRBV11-2 to TRBJ2-3, with 8 bases fitting TRBD2. V gave up 5 bases and J gave up 3 bases; unmatched junction bases: 16. The length of the CDR3 is 18 residues. CDR1 and CDR2 from the germline V gene are SGHAT and FQNNGV. The CDR3: CASSPLSPGGGITDTQYF. DNA for the CDR3: TGTGCCAGCAGCCCGCTTAGTCCAGGCGGGGGGATAACAGATACGCAGTATTTT. The full variable domain, rest sourced from reference TRBV11-2 and TRBJ2-3, is EAGVAQSPRYKIIEKRQSVAFWCNPISGHATLYWYQQILGQGPKLLIQFQNNGVVDDSQLPKDRFSAERLKGVDSTLKIQPAKLEDSAVYLCASSPLSPGGGITDTQYFGPGTRLTVL.

The CDR3 DNA reads TGCGCCAGCAGCCTCGGACTAACCCCCACAGATACGCAGTATTTT. As protein: CASSLGLTPTDTQYF. This chain links TRBV4-3 with TRBJ2-3; a weak D match, TRBD2 (6 bases). The V gene lost 4 bases and the J gene lost 2 bases, with 13 bases spanning the gap. Germline V gene sequence: CDR1 LGHNA, CDR2 YSLEER. CDR3 length: 15 residues.

This chain uses TRBV7-8 with TRBJ2-5; 7 bases are shared with TRBD1. With 5 bases clipped from V and 2 bases from J, the junction kept 5 bases outside the gene matches. CDR1 is SGHVS, CDR2 FQNEAQ, per germline. CDR3 length: 14 amino acids. CDR3 coding DNA: TGTGCCAGCAGCCACCTGACAGGGCAAGAGACCCAGTACTTC. Its translation is CASSHLTGQETQYF.

This clone was seen a handful of times. The rearrangement joins TRBV28 to TRBJ2-7; D might be TRBD2 (6 bases). The ends were cut back, 4 bases at V and 6 bases at J, with 7 bases in the middle. There are 11 residues in the CDR3. Germline V CDR1 and CDR2: MDHEN, SYDVKM. CDR3 in amino acids: CASSWRVEQYF. DNA of the CDR3: TGTGCCAGCAGTTGGAGGGTCGAGCAGTACTTC.

The CDR3 sequence: CASTQDRRHEKLFF. For the CDR3, the DNA is TGTGCCAGTACCCAGGACAGGCGGCATGAAAAACTGTTTTTT. This chain links TRBV19 with TRBJ1-4; 7 bases map to TRBD1. Trimming at V came to 7 bases and at J to 6 bases, leaving 8 bases not matched to a gene. The CDR3 runs to 14 residues. CDR1 is LNHDA and CDR2 is SQIVND in the germline V gene (reference sequence).

The J gene is TRBJ2-3, the V gene TRBV10-3; 8 bases align to TRBD2. The CDR3 contains 15 residues. With V trimmed by 7 bases and J by 6 bases, 12 bases remained unmatched. CDR1 and CDR2 (germline): ENHRY, SYGVKD. Here the CDR3 reads CAITGGGGSLDTQYF. For the CDR3, the DNA is TGTGCCATCACCGGCGGCGGGGGGTCCCTGGATACGCAGTATTTT.

CDR3 coding DNA: TGTGCCAGTAGTGATCCCCGAGGAGCCAACTATGGCTACACCTTC. Its protein is CASSDPRGANYGYTF. The chain uses TRBV19 and TRBJ1-2, with no clear D. V lost 5 bases to trimming and J lost 2 bases, with 15 bases between them. The CDR3 totals 15 residues. Germline lookup yields CDR1 LNHDA and CDR2 SQIVND (reference sequence). Full variable domain (remainder filled in from reference TRBV19 and TRBJ1-2): DGGITQSPKYLFRKEGQNVTLSCEQNLNHDAMYWYRQDPGQGLRLIYYSQIVNDFQKGDIAEGYSVSREKKESFPLTVTSAQKNPTAFYLCASSDPRGANYGYTFGSGTRLTVV.

A single count supports this clone. The chain carries TRBV7-9 and TRBJ1-2; D is undetermined. The CDR3 runs to 14 residues. Germline assignment: CDR1 SEHNR and CDR2 FQNEAQ (reference sequence). V was trimmed by 1 base and J by 7 bases, leaving 13 bases between them. The CDR3 reads CASSLDSEVGGYTF. The CDR3 nucleotides are TGTGCCAGCAGCTTAGATTCTGAGGTTGGTGGCTACACCTTC.